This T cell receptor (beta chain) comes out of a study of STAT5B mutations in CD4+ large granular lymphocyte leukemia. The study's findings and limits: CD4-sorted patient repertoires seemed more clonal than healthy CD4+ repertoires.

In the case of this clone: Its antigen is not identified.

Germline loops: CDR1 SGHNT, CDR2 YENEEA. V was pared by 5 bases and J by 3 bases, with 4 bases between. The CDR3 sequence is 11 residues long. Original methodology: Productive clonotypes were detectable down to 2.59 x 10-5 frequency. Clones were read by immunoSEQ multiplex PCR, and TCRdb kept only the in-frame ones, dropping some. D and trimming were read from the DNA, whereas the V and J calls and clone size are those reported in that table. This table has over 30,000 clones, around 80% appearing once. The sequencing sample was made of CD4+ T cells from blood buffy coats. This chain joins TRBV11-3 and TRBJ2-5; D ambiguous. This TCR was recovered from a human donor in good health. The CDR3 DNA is TGTGCCAGCAGCATAAAAGAGACCCAGTACTTC. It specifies CASSIKETQYF.